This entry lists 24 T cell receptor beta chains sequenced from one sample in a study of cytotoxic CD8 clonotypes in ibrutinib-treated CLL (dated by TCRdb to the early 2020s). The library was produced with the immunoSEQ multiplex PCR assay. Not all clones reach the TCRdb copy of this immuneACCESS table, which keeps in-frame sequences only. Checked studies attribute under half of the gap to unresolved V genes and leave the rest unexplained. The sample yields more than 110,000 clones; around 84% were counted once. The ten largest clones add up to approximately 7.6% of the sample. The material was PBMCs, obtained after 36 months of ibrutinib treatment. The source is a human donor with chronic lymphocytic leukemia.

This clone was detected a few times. The CDR3 coding sequence is TGCGCCAGCAGCCCACGACAGGGAGGGGAAAAACTGTTTTTT. Translation: CASSPRQGGEKLFF. This chain uses TRBV5-1 with TRBJ1-4; 7 bases agree with TRBD1. CDR1 SGHRS and CDR2 YFSETQ come from the germline V gene. V dropped 4 bases and J dropped 8; count of bases not matched to a gene: 8. The CDR3 extends over 14 amino acids. Full variable domain (outside the CDR3, taken from reference TRBV5-1 and TRBJ1-4): KAGVTQTPRYLIKTRGQQVTLSCSPISGHRSVSWYQQTPGQGLQFLFEYFSETQRNKGNFPGRFSGRQFSNSRSEMNVSTLELGDSALYLCASSPRQGGEKLFFGSGTQLSVL.

CDR3 DNA sequence: TGTGCCATCAGTCCCCGCTCATCGGGGGGGTCCACCGGGGAGCTGTTTTTT. This translates into CAISPRSSGGSTGELFF. The V call is TRBV10-3, the J call TRBJ2-2; 8 nucleotides match TRBD2. The CDR3 consists of 17 residues. The V gene's germline CDR1 is ENHRY and CDR2 SYGVKD. The V gene end was trimmed by 5 bases and the J gene end by 4 bases; junction bases not matched to a gene: 12.

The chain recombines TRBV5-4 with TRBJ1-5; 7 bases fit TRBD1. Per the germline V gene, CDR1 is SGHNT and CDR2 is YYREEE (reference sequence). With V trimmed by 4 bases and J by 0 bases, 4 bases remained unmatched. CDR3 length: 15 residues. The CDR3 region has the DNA TGTGCCAGCAGCCGGGACAGCAATAGCAATCAGCCCCAGCATTTT. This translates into CASSRDSNSNQPQHF.

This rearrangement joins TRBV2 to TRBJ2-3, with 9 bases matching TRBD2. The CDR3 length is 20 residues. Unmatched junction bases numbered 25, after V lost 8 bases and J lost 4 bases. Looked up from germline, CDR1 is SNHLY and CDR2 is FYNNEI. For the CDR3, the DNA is TGTGCCAGCTCCCGACTGACTAGCGGAGCCTTTTGGGGGGCCCCAGATACGCAGTATTTT. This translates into CASSRLTSGAFWGAPDTQYF.

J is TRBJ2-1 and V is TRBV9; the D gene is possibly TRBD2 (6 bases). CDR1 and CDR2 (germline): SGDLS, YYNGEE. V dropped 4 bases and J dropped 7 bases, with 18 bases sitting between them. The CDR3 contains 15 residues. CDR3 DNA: TGTGCCAGCAGCTCCCGGCGACTAGGTGGGAATGAGCAGTTCTTC. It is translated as CASSSRRLGGNEQFF. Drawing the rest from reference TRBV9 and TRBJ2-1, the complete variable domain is DSGVTQTPKHLITATGQRVTLRCSPRSGDLSVYWYQQSLDQGLQFLIQYYNGEERAKGNILERFSAQQFPDLHSELNLSSLELGDSALYFCASSSRRLGGNEQFFGPGTRLTVL.

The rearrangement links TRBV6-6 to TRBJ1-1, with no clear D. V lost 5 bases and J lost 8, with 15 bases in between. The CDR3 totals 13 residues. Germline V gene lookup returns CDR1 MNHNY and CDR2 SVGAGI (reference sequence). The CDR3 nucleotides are TGTGCCAGCAGTAGAGGACGGACCGGGGAAGCTTTCTTT. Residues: CASSRGRTGEAFF.

The CDR3 loop is CAINTNNGYTF. The CDR3 DNA reads as TGTGCCATCAATACAAATAATGGCTACACCTTC. The chain employs TRBV10-3 and TRBJ1-2; D call uncertain. In germline, CDR1 is ENHRY, CDR2 SYGVKD. The germline V and J ends were trimmed by 7 bases and 6 bases, with 9 bases remaining between them. The CDR3 totals 11 residues.

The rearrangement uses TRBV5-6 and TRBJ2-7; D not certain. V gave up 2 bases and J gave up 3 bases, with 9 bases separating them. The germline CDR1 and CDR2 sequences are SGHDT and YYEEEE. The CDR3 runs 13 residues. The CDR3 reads CASSLTTSYEQYF. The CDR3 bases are TGTGCCAGCAGCTTAACGACAAGCTACGAGCAGTACTTC.

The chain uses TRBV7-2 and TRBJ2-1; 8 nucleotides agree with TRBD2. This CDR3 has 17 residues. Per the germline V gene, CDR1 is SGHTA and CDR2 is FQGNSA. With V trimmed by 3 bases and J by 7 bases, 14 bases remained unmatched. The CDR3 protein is CASSFPFGVRGANEQFF. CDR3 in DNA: TGTGCCAGCAGCTTCCCCTTCGGGGTGCGGGGGGCGAATGAGCAGTTCTTC.

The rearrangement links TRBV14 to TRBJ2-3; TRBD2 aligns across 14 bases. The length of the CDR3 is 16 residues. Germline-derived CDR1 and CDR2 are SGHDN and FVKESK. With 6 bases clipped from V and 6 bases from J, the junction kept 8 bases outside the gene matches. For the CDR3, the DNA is TGTGCCAGCAGTCGAGGACTAGCGGGGGGTTCCGATACGCAGTATTTT. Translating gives CASSRGLAGGSDTQYF.

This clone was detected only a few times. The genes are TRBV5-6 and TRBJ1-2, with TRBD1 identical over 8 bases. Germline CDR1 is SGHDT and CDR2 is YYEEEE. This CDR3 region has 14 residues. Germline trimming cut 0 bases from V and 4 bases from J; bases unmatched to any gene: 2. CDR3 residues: CASSLGQGPYGYTF. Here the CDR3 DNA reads TGTGCCAGCAGCTTGGGACAGGGGCCCTATGGCTACACCTTC.

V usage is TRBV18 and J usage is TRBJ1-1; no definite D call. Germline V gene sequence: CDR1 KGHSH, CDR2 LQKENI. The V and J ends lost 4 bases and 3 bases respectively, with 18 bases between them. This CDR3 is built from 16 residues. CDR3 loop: CASSLWGTRDDTEAFF. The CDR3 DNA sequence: TGTGCCAGCTCACTCTGGGGAACTCGTGATGACACTGAAGCTTTCTTT.

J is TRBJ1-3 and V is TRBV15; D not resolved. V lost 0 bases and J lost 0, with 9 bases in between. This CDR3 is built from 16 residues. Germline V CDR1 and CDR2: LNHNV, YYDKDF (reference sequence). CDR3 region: CATSRDARASGNTIYF. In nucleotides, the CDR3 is TGTGCCACCAGCAGAGATGCAAGGGCCTCTGGAAACACCATATATTTT.

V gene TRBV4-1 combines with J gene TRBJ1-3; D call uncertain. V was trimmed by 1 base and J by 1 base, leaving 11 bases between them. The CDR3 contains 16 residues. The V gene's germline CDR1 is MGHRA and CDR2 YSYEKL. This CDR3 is CASSQVLGASGNTIYF. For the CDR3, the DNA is TGCGCCAGCAGCCAAGTGTTAGGTGCGTCTGGAAACACCATATATTTT.

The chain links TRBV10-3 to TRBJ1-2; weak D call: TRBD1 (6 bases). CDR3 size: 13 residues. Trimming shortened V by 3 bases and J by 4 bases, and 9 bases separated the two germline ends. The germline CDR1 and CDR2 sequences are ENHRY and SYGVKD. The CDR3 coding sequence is TGTGCCATCAGTGAACGGACAGCCTATGGCTACACCTTC. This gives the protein CAISERTAYGYTF.

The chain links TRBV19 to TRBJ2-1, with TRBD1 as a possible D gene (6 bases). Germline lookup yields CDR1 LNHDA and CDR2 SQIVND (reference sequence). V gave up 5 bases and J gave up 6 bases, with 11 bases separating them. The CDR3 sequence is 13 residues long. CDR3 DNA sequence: TGTGCCAGTAGTCGGACAGCTACCAATGAGCAGTTCTTC. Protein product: CASSRTATNEQFF.

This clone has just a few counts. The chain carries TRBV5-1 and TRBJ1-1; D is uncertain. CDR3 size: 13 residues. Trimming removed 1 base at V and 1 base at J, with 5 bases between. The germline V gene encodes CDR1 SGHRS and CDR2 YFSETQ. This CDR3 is CASSLFPNTEAFF. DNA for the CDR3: TGCGCCAGCAGCTTGTTCCCGAACACTGAAGCTTTCTTT.

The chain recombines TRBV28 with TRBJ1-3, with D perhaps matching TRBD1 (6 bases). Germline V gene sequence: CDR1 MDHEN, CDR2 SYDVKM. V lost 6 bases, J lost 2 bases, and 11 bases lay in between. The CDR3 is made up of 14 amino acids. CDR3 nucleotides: TGTGCCAGCAGACCACAGGGAGCTGGAAACACCATATATTTT. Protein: CASRPQGAGNTIYF.

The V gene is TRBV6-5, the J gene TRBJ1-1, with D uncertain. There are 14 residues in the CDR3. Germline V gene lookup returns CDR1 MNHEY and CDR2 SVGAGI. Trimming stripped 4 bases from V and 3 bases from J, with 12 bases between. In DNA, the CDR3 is TGTGCCAGCAGTTGGGCAGGCCGTCACACTGAAGCTTTCTTT. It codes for CASSWAGRHTEAFF.

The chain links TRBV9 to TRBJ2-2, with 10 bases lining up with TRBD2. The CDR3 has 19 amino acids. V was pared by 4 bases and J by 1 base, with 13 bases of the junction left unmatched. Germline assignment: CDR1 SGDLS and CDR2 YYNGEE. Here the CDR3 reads CASSHGGLASKKNTGELFF. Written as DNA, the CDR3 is TGTGCCAGCAGCCACGGGGGACTAGCGAGTAAAAAGAACACCGGGGAGCTGTTTTTT.

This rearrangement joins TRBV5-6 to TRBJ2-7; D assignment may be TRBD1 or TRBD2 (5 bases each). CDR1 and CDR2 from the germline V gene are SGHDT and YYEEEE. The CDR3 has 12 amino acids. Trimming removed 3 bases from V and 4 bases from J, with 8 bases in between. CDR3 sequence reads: CASSWGPYEQYF. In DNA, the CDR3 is TGTGCCAGCAGCTGGGGACCATACGAGCAGTACTTC. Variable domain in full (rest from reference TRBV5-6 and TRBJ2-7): DAGVTQSPTHLIKTRGQQVTLRCSPKSGHDTVSWYQQALGQGPQFIFQYYEEEERQRGNFPDRFSGHQFPNYSSELNVNALLLGDSALYLCASSWGPYEQYFGPGTRLTVT.

CDR3 nucleotide sequence: TGTGCCAGCAGTGAACTCAGGCTTTACGAGCAGTACTTC. Protein product: CASSELRLYEQYF. This chain uses TRBV6-1 with TRBJ2-7; D not certain. Germline values: CDR1 MNHNS, CDR2 SASEGT. The CDR3 sequence is 13 residues long. V dropped 2 bases and J dropped 4 bases, with 9 bases sitting between them.

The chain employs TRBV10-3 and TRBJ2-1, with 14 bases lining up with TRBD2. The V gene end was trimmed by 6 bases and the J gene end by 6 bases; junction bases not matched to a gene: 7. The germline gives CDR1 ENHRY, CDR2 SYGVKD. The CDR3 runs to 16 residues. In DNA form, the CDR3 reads TGTGCCATCAGGCCGGGACTAGCGGGAGTAATCAATGAGCAGTTCTTC. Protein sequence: CAIRPGLAGVINEQFF.

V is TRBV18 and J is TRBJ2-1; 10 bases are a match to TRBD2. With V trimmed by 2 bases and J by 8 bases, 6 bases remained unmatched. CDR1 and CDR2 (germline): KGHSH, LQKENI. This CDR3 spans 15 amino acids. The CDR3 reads CASSPMLAGVDEQFF. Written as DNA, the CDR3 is TGTGCCAGCTCACCAATGCTAGCGGGGGTCGATGAGCAGTTCTTC.